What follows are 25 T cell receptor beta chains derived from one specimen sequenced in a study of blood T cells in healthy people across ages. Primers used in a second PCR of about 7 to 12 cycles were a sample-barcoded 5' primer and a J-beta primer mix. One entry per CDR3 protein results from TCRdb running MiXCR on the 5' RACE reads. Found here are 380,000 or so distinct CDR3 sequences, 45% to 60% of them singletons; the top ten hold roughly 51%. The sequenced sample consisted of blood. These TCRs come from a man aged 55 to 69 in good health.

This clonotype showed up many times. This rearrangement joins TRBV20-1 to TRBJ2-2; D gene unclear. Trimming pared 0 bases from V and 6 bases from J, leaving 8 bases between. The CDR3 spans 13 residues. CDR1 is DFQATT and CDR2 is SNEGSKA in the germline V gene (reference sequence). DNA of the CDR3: TGCAGTGCTAGAGATAGAGGAGCCGGGGAGCTGTTTTTT. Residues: CSARDRGAGELFF.

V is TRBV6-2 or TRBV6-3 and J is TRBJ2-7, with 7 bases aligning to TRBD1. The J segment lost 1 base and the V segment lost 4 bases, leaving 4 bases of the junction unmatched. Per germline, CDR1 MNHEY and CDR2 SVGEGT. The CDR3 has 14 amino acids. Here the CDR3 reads CASSSTGLSYEQYF. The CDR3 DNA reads TGTGCCAGCAGTTCGACAGGGCTTTCCTACGAGCAGTACTTC.

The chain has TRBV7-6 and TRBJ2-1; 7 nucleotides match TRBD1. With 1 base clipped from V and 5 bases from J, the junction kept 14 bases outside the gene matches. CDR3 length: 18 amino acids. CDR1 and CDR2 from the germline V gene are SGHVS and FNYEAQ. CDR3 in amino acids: CASSLVRGRRKGDNEQFF. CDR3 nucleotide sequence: TGTGCCAGCAGCTTAGTTAGGGGGCGACGGAAGGGGGACAATGAGCAGTTCTTC.

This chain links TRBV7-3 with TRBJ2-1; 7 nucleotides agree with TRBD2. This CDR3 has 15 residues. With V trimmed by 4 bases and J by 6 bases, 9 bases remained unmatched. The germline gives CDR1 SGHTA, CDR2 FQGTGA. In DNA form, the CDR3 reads TGTGCCAGCAGCTCGGAAACTGGCGGGAGCAATGAGCAGTTCTTC. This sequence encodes CASSSETGGSNEQFF.

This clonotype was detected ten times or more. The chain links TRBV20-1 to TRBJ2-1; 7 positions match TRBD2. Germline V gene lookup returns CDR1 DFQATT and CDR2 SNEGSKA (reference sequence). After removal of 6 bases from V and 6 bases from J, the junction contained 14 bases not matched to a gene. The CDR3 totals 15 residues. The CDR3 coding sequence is TGCAGTGCCCCTAGCTGGAGGGAGGGAGGCAATGAGCAGTTCTTC. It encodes CSAPSWREGGNEQFF.

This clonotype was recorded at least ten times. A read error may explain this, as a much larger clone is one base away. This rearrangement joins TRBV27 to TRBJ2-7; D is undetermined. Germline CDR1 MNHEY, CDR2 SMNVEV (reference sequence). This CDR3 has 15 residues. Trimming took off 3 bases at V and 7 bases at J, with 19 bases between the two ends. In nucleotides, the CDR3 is TGTGCCAGCAGTTTTACCACAATCCCTTACAATGAGCAGTACTTC. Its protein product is CASSFTTIPYNEQYF.

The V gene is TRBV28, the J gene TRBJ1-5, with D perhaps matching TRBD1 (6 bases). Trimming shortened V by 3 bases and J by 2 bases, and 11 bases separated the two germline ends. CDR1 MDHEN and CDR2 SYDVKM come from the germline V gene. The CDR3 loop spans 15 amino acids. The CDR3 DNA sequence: TGTGCCAGCAGTTTTGGGGGGCGACGCAATCAGCCCCAGCATTTT. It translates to CASSFGGRRNQPQHF.

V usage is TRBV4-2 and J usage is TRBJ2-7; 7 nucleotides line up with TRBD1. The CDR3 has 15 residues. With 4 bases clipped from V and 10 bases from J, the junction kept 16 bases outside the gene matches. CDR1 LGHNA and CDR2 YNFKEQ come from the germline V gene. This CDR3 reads CASSPLRGLLRDQYF. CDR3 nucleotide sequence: TGTGCCAGCAGCCCCTTGAGGGGGCTCTTAAGAGACCAGTACTTC.

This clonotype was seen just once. CDR3 in amino acids: CSARLRKETQYF. The CDR3 nucleotides are TGCAGTGCTAGACTTAGGAAAGAGACCCAGTACTTC. The genes are TRBV20-1 and TRBJ2-5; no clear D gene. Trimming stripped 2 bases from V and 3 bases from J, with 7 bases between. The CDR3 sequence is 12 residues long. Germline CDR1 reads DFQATT; CDR2 reads SNEGSKA (reference sequence).

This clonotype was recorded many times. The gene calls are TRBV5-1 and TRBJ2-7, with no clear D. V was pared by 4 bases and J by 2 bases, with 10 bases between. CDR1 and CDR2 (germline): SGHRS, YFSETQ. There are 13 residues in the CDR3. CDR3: CASSVQGTYEQYF. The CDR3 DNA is TGCGCCAGCAGCGTGCAAGGAACCTACGAGCAGTACTTC.

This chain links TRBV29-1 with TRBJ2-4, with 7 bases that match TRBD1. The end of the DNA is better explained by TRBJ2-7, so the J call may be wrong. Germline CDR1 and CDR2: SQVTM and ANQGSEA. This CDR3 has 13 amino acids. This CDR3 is CSVAKTGSYEQYF. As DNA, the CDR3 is TGCAGCGTTGCTAAGACAGGGAGCTACGAGCAGTACTTC.

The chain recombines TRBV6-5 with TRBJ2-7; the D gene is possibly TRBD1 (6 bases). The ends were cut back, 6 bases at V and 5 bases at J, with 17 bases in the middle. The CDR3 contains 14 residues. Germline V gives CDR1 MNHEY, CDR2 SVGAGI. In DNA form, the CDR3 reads TGTGCCAGCAGACCAACCACAGGGACCAACGAGCAGTACTTC. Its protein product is CASRPTTGTNEQYF.

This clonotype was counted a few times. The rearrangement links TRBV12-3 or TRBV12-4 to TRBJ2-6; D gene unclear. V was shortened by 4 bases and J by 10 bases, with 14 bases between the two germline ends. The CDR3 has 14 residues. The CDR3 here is CASSYGRAQNVLTF. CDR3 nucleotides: TGTGCCAGCAGTTACGGACGGGCCCAGAACGTCCTGACTTTC.

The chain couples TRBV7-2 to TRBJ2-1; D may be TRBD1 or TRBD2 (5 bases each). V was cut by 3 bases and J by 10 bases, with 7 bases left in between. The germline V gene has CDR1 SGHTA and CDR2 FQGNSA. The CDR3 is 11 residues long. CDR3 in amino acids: CASSFGTEQFF. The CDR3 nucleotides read TGTGCCAGCAGCTTTGGGACCGAGCAGTTCTTC.

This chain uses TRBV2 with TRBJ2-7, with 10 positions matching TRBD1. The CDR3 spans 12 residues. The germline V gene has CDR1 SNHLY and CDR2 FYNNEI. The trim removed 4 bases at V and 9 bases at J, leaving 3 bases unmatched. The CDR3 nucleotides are TGTGCCAGCAGTGCGGACAGGGGGTTGCAGTACTTC. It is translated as CASSADRGLQYF.

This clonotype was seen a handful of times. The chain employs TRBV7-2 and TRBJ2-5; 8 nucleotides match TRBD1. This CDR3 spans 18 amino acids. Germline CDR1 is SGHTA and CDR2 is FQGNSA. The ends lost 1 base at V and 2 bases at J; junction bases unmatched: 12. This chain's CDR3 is CASSLVRWLGQGQETQYF. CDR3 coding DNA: TGTGCCAGCAGCTTAGTGCGATGGCTTGGACAGGGACAAGAGACCCAGTACTTC.

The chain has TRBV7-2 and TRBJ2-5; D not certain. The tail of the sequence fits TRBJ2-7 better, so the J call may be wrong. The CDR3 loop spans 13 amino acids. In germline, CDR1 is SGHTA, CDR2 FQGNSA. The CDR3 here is CASSLYRFDEQYF. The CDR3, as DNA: TGTGCCAGCAGCTTATACCGGTTCGACGAGCAGTACTTC.

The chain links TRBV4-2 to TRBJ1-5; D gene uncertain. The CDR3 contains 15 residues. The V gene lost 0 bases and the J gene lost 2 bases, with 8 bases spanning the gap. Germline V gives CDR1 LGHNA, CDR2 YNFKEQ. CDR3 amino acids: CASSQDQVGNQPQHF. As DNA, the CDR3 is TGTGCCAGCAGCCAAGACCAGGTGGGCAATCAGCCCCAGCATTTT.

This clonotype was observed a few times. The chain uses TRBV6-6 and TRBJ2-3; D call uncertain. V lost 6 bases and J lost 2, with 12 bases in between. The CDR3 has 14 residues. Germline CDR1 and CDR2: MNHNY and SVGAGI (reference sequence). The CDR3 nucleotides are TGTGCCAGCAGCGACCGTAGGCCCACAGATACGCAGTATTTT. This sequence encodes CASSDRRPTDTQYF.

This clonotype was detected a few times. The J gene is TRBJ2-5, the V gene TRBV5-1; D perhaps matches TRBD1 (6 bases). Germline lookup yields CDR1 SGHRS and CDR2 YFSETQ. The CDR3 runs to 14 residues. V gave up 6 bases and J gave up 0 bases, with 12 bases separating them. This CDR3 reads CASNPGTHQETQYF. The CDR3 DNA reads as TGCGCCAGCAACCCCGGGACACACCAAGAGACCCAGTACTTC.

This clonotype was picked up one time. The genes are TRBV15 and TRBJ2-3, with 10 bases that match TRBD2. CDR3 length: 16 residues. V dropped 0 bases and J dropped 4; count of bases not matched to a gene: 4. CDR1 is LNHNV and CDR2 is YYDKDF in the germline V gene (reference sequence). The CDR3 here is CATSREASGSADTQYF. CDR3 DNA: TGTGCCACCAGCAGAGAAGCTAGCGGGAGCGCAGATACGCAGTATTTT.

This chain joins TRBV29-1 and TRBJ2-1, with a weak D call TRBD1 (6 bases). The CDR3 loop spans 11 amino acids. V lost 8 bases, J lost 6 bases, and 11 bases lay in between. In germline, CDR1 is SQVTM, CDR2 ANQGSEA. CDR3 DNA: TGCAGCACGGACAGTGGCAATGAGCAGTTCTTC. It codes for CSTDSGNEQFF.

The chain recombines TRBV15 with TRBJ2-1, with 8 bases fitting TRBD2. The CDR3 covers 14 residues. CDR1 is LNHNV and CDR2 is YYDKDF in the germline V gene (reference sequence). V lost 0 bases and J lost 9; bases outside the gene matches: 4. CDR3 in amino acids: CATSRDAGGGEQFF. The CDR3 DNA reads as TGTGCCACCAGCAGAGATGCGGGAGGTGGTGAGCAGTTCTTC.

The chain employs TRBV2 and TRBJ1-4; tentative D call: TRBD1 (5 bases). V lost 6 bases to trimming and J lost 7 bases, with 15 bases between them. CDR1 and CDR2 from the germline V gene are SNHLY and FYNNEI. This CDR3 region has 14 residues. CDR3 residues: CASRRGGTGEKLFF. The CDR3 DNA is TGTGCCAGCAGGAGGGGCGGGACGGGTGAAAAACTGTTTTTT.

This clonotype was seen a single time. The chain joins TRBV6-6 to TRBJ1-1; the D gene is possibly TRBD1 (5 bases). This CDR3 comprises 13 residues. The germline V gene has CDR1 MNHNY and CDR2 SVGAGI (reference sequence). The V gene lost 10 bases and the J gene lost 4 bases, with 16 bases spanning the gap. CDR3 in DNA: TGTGCCACCCGGAGAGGGGAGCGCACTGAAGCTTTCTTT. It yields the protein CATRRGERTEAFF.